One sample yielded the 20 T cell receptor beta chains listed below, sequenced in a study of blood T cells in healthy people across ages. Alongside a J-beta primer mix, a sample-barcoded 5' primer served in a second PCR lasting about 7 to 12 cycles. Each CDR3 protein is one row after TCRdb ran MiXCR on the 5' RACE reads. The sample holds approximately 320,000 distinct CDR3 sequences, roughly 27% seen once. Sequencing was done on a sample of blood. The receptors come from a woman between 70 and 85 years old in good health.

The chain recombines TRBV7-9 with TRBJ2-3, with 7 nucleotides matching TRBD1. V dropped 0 bases and J dropped 0; count of bases not matched to a gene: 3. The germline gives CDR1 SEHNR, CDR2 FQNEAQ (reference sequence). The CDR3 contains 16 residues. As DNA, the CDR3 is TGTGCCAGCAGCTTAGCGGCAGGGGGTAGCACAGATACGCAGTATTTT. This sequence encodes CASSLAAGGSTDTQYF.

J is TRBJ1-1 and V is TRBV3-1; a possible D gene is TRBD1 (6 bases). The germline CDR1 and CDR2 sequences are LGHDT and YNNKEL (reference sequence). The CDR3 contains 17 residues. Trimming pared 0 bases from V and 4 bases from J, leaving 18 bases between. CDR3 coding DNA: TGTGCCAGCAGCCAAGATCGGGGGGCGCGTTATGGCACTGAAGCTTTCTTT. This sequence encodes CASSQDRGARYGTEAFF.

This clonotype was detected only a few times. The J gene is TRBJ2-5, the V gene TRBV7-2, with D maybe TRBD2 (6 bases). Per germline, CDR1 SGHTA and CDR2 FQGNSA. Trimming shortened V by 0 bases and J by 7 bases, and 15 bases separated the two germline ends. The CDR3 is 15 residues long. CDR3 coding DNA: TGTGCCAGCAGCTTAGCATTAGGGCGGGAAGGGACCCAGTACTTC. This encodes CASSLALGREGTQYF.

This clonotype was picked up a small number of times. The chain carries TRBV6-2 or TRBV6-3 and TRBJ2-1; 7 bases map to TRBD2. J was trimmed by 5 bases and V by 7 bases; bases with no gene match: 8. The germline V gene encodes CDR1 MNHEY and CDR2 SVGEGT. The CDR3 is made up of 14 amino acids. CDR3 sequence (DNA): TGTGCCAGCACGGCGGGAGATTATGACAATGAGCAGTTCTTC. Amino acids: CASTAGDYDNEQFF.

This clonotype turned up a few times. The chain links TRBV28 to TRBJ2-7; tentative D call: TRBD1 (5 bases). CDR1 and CDR2 (germline): MDHEN, SYDVKM. The CDR3 runs to 13 residues. Trimming pared 8 bases from V and 10 bases from J, leaving 21 bases between. For the CDR3, the DNA is TGTGCCAGCGAGGAGACAGATCTACGACAACAGTACTTC. Amino acids: CASEETDLRQQYF.

This clonotype was seen only a few times. The rearrangement joins TRBV28 to TRBJ2-5, with 13 nucleotides matching TRBD2. V gave up 6 bases and J gave up 11 bases; unmatched junction bases: 12. Germline assignment: CDR1 MDHEN and CDR2 SYDVKM. The CDR3 sequence is 15 residues long. The chain's CDR3 is CASSPGWTSGREQYF. CDR3 in DNA: TGTGCCAGCAGCCCTGGCTGGACTAGCGGGAGAGAGCAGTACTTC.

This clonotype was detected a few times. This chain connects TRBV6-1 to TRBJ1-1; TRBD1 might be the D (5 bases). The germline V and J ends were trimmed by 4 bases and 0 bases, with 9 bases remaining between them. The germline V gene encodes CDR1 MNHNS and CDR2 SASEGT. This CDR3 is 14 amino acids long. The CDR3: CASSGGGLNTEAFF. The CDR3, as DNA: TGTGCCAGCAGTGGGGGGGGACTGAACACTGAAGCTTTCTTT.

In its sample, this clonotype was seen a few times. This rearrangement joins TRBV7-2 to TRBJ2-1; 7 positions agree with TRBD2. The CDR3 runs 14 residues. Looked up from germline, CDR1 is SGHTA and CDR2 is FQGNSA. V shed 4 bases and J 4 bases; nucleotides not matched to a gene: 4. The CDR3 nucleotides are TGTGCCAGCAGCTCACCGGGGGGTTACAATGAGCAGTTCTTC. Protein: CASSSPGGYNEQFF.

The J gene is TRBJ2-5, the V gene TRBV20-1; a weak D match, TRBD2 (6 bases). Germline V CDR1 and CDR2: DFQATT, SNEGSKA (reference sequence). V was shortened by 3 bases and J by 2 bases, with 7 bases between the two germline ends. The CDR3 extends over 12 amino acids. DNA of the CDR3: TGCAGTGCTAGTCGGGGGCAAGAGACCCAGTACTTC. It specifies CSASRGQETQYF.

There are a few counts of this clonotype. The CDR3: CASSAQLRETQYF. The CDR3 coding sequence is TGTGCCAGCAGTGCGCAGCTTCGGGAGACCCAGTACTTC. This rearrangement joins TRBV12-3 or TRBV12-4 to TRBJ2-5; no reliable D call. The ends were cut back, 5 bases at V and 5 bases at J, with 12 bases in the middle. This CDR3 is 13 amino acids long.

V and J are TRBV27 and TRBJ2-7; the D gene is possibly TRBD2 (5 bases). The CDR3 sequence is 13 residues long. Germline V lookup: CDR1 MNHEY, CDR2 SMNVEV (reference sequence). V lost 2 bases, J lost 6 bases, and 11 bases lay in between. The CDR3 nucleotides read TGTGCCAGCAGTTTAACTAGAAAGGGCGAGCAGTACTTC. Protein: CASSLTRKGEQYF.

This clonotype appeared a few times. The chain joins TRBV2 to TRBJ1-2, with 8 nucleotides matching TRBD1. Per germline, CDR1 SNHLY and CDR2 FYNNEI. The CDR3 sequence is 13 residues long. With 8 bases clipped from V and 7 bases from J, the junction kept 9 bases outside the gene matches. The CDR3 here is CASGWTGNPGYTF. For the CDR3, the DNA is TGTGCCAGCGGATGGACAGGGAATCCTGGCTACACCTTC.

The chain employs TRBV5-1 and TRBJ1-4; TRBD1 might be the D (6 bases). The CDR3 consists of 14 residues. V lost 0 bases, J lost 7 bases, and 10 bases lay in between. The germline CDR1 and CDR2 sequences are SGHRS and YFSETQ. This CDR3 reads CASSLAGQFEKLFF. DNA of the CDR3: TGCGCCAGCAGCTTGGCTGGACAGTTTGAAAAACTGTTTTTT. Full variable domain (rest looked up from reference TRBV5-1 and TRBJ1-4): KAGVTQTPRYLIKTRGQQVTLSCSPISGHRSVSWYQQTPGQGLQFLFEYFSETQRNKGNFPGRFSGRQFSNSRSEMNVSTLELGDSALYLCASSLAGQFEKLFFGSGTQLSVL.

DNA for the CDR3: TGTGCCAGCAGCCAAGACGGGGGGGAAGCTTTCTTT. It is translated as CASSQDGGEAFF. The J gene is TRBJ1-1, the V gene TRBV3-1, with D perhaps TRBD1 (5 bases). CDR1 and CDR2 (germline): LGHDT, YNNKEL (reference sequence). Deletions cut 0 bases from V and 8 bases from J, with 7 bases between. CDR3 size: 12 residues.

In its sample, this clonotype was seen a few times. The V call is TRBV20-1, the J call TRBJ2-3; 8 bases fit TRBD1. Per the germline V gene, CDR1 is DFQATT and CDR2 is SNEGSKA (reference sequence). Trimming removed 5 bases from V and 4 bases from J; junction bases left unmatched: 17. The CDR3 loop spans 17 amino acids. The CDR3 nucleotides read TGCAGTGCTCCACCACCTTTAGACAGGGGCCCTGCAGATACGCAGTATTTT. Protein sequence: CSAPPPLDRGPADTQYF.

V usage is TRBV5-5 and J usage is TRBJ1-5; no firm D call. CDR3 size: 14 residues. Germline loops: CDR1 SGHKS, CDR2 YYEKEE (reference sequence). V lost 0 bases and J lost 0, with 4 bases in between. The DNA for the CDR3 is TGTGCCAGCAGCTTGGGCTCTAGCAATCAGCCCCAGCATTTT. Protein sequence: CASSLGSSNQPQHF.

In its sample, this clonotype was seen a few times. The chain carries TRBV12-3 or TRBV12-4 and TRBJ2-1; maybe TRBD2 (5 bases). Trimming removed 3 bases at V and 0 bases at J, with 6 bases between. The CDR3 length is 14 residues. The CDR3 region has the DNA TGTGCCAGCAGTTTCCGGGACTCCTACAATGAGCAGTTCTTC. Protein sequence: CASSFRDSYNEQFF.

This clonotype has only one observation. The genes are TRBV24-1 and TRBJ1-1; no firm D call. This CDR3 has 12 residues. With 5 bases removed from V and 6 bases from J, the gap between germline ends came to 9 bases. Germline loops: CDR1 KGHDR, CDR2 SFDVKD. The DNA for the CDR3 is TGTGCCACCAGTGCGAACGGAGCTGAAGCTTTCTTT. This translates into CATSANGAEAFF.

This clonotype was seen only a few times. The chain couples TRBV10-3 to TRBJ1-6; D unclear. The germline V gene encodes CDR1 ENHRY and CDR2 SYGVKD. This CDR3 is 15 amino acids long. The V and J ends lost 2 bases and 9 bases respectively, with 14 bases between them. The CDR3, as DNA: TGTGCCATCAGTGAGCTCCTGCAGTCTACTTCACCCCTCCACTTT. This sequence encodes CAISELLQSTSPLHF.

This rearrangement joins TRBV24-1 to TRBJ2-5; 7 bases map to TRBD1. Germline assignment: CDR1 KGHDR and CDR2 SFDVKD. Trimming at V came to 4 bases and at J to 4 bases, leaving 5 bases not matched to a gene. The CDR3 extends over 14 amino acids. For the CDR3, the DNA is TGTGCCACCAGTGACCCAGGGGGTAGAGAGACCCAGTACTTC. This translates into CATSDPGGRETQYF.